Sequencing of this T cell receptor (beta chain) was carried out in a study of cytomegalovirus exposure and HLA in healthy donors. This clone was detected only once. The antigen remains undetermined. Trimming removed 0 bases at V and 6 bases at J, with 13 bases between. Looked up from germline, CDR1 is SGHRS and CDR2 is YFSETQ. The CDR3 is made up of 14 amino acids. Use of 60 Vbeta and 13 Jbeta primers characterized the PCR. The repertoire was sequenced with immunoSEQ multiplex PCR; TCRdb's copy has only in-frame clones and lacks some. The sample consists of around 150,000 clones, over 60% of them appearing once. Study-level points and caveats: Common viral pathogens (according to a later analysis) appeared linked to several of the most significant clusters. Associated with cytomegalovirus, according to the listing, were 150 to 200 TCR beta chains. Earlier results showed most TCR beta V segments being productive about 90% or about 30% of the time.

This receptor was obtained from a man aged 25 to 40 in good health and CMV-seronegative. The rearrangement links TRBV5-1 to TRBJ2-7; D is ambiguous. The sample comprised PBMCs. DNA for the CDR3: TGCGCCAGCAGCTTGGCCGTAGAAGGCGGCGAGCAGTACTTC. Encoded protein: CASSLAVEGGEQYF. The complete variable domain, with remaining parts taken from reference TRBV5-1 and TRBJ2-7, reads KAGVTQTPRYLIKTRGQQVTLSCSPISGHRSVSWYQQTPGQGLQFLFEYFSETQRNKGNFPGRFSGRQFSNSRSEMNVSTLELGDSALYLCASSLAVEGGEQYFGPGTRLTVT.